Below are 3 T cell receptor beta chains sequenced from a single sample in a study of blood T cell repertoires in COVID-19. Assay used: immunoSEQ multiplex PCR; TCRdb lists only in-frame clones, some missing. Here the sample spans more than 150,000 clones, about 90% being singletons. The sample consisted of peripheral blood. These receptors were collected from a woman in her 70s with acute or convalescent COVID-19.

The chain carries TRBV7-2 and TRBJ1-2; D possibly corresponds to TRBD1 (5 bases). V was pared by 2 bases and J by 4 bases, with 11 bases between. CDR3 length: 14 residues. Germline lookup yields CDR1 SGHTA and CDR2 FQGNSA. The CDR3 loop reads CASSLSGQVYGYTF. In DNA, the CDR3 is TGTGCCAGCAGCTTATCCGGACAAGTCTATGGCTACACCTTC.

In nucleotides, the CDR3 is TGTGCCAGCAGCCCGATCGACAGGGTCGGCGAGCAGTACTTC. Amino acids: CASSPIDRVGEQYF. The chain has TRBV4-2 and TRBJ2-7; 7 bases are shared with TRBD1. The CDR3 totals 14 residues. The germline V gene has CDR1 LGHNA and CDR2 YNFKEQ. J gave up 6 bases and V 4 bases, and 9 bases lay outside the gene matches.

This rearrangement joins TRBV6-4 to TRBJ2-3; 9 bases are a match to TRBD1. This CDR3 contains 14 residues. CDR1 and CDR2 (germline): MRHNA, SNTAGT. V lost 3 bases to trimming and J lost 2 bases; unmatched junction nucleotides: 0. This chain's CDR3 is CASSEQGATDTQYF. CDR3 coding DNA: TGTGCCAGCAGTGAACAGGGGGCCACAGATACGCAGTATTTT.